The clone carrying this T cell receptor beta chain was counted between two and nine times. Its antigen is undetermined. Trimming cost V 1 base and J 2 bases, with 11 bases left between them. Germline V CDR1 and CDR2: SEHNR, FQNEAQ (reference sequence). CDR3 length equals 15 residues. The data are from a study of T-cell reconstitution after alpha-beta-depleted transplantation in children. A TCRbeta library incorporating unique molecular identifiers was prepared. MiXCR, run by TCRdb on the PCR reads, gives a single entry per CDR3 protein. In the table there are 700,000 or so distinct CDR3 sequences, around 13% of which are singletons. Study-wide results and caveats: Recipient T cells and thymic progenitors that survived were the source of the high TCRbeta diversity seen at day 60 in some patients.

The input for sequencing was PBMCs, taken before TCRalphabeta/CD19-depleted stem cell transplant. This TCR came from a girl aged 2 to 9 with congenital amegakaryocytic thrombocytopenia, due to receive a stem cell transplant. The V call is TRBV7-9, the J call TRBJ2-5; D unresolved. The DNA for the CDR3 is TGTGCCAGCAGCTTAGAAGGGTTCCCTCAAGAGACCCAGTACTTC. Translated, it gives CASSLEGFPQETQYF.